What follows is one TCR beta chain and its context. In the source study's methods: Using reference gene primer amplification, nucleated cell counts were estimated. TCRdb's table, derived via immunoSEQ multiplex PCR, lists solely in-frame clones and lacks some. From that table come the V and J calls and clone size; the DNA was used to work out D and trimming. The sample lists 400,000 or so clones, around 89% occurring once. Seattle-derived patients entered the study during active infection and were followed longitudinally. The data belong to a study of blood T cell repertoires in COVID-19. For the study at large: Sources were T cells, B-cell-depleted T cells, or PBMCs; the material itself was cDNA or gDNA.

Sample: peripheral blood. This clonotype was sampled from a woman in her thirties or forties with COVID-19, enrolled during active disease.

The CDR3 bases are TGCGCCAGCAGCCAAGAAATGGACTGGTCCTATGGCTACACCTTC. Protein product: CASSQEMDWSYGYTF. The chain has TRBV4-3 and TRBJ1-2; no clear D. From germline, CDR1 is LGHNA and CDR2 YSLEER. Trimming stripped 0 bases from V and 4 bases from J, with 12 bases between. The CDR3 has 15 amino acids.